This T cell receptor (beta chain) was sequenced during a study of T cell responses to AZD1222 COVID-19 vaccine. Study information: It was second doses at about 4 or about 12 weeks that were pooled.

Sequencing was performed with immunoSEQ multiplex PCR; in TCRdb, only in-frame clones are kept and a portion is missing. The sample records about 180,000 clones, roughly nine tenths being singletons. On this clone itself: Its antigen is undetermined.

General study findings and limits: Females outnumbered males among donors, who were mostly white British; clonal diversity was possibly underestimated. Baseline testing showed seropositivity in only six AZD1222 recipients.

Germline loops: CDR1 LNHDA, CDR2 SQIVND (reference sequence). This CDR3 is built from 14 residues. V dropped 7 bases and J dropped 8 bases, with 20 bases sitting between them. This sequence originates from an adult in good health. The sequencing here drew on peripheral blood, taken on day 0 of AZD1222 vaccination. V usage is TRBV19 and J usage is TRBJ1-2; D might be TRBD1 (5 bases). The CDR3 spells CASTPRAGRYGYTF. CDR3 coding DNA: TGTGCCAGTACCCCACGGGCAGGGAGATACGGCTACACCTTC. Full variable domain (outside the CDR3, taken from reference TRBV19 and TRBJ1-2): DGGITQSPKYLFRKEGQNVTLSCEQNLNHDAMYWYRQDPGQGLRLIYYSQIVNDFQKGDIAEGYSVSREKKESFPLTVTSAQKNPTAFYLCASTPRAGRYGYTFGSGTRLTVV.